This TCR beta chain is from a study of blood T cell repertoires in COVID-19. The overall study: From T cells, B-cell-depleted T cells, or PBMCs came the material, which was cDNA or gDNA.

This table comes from immunoSEQ multiplex PCR, and its TCRdb copy is limited to in-frame clones, with some not included. The sample shows about 310,000 clones, under 90% of them seen only once. The CDR3 has 11 residues. V was cut by 4 bases and J by 6 bases, with 9 bases left in between. Germline values: CDR1 GTSNPN, CDR2 SVGIG (reference sequence). This chain joins TRBV30 and TRBJ1-1; TRBD1 might be the D (6 bases). The sequenced material came from peripheral blood. This TCR came from a woman aged 30 to 39 with COVID-19, enrolled during active disease. The CDR3 DNA reads as TGTGCCTGGACAGGGGACGCTGAAGCTTTCTTT. This translates into CAWTGDAEAFF.